This entry describes one T cell receptor beta chain. The target of this receptor is not known. Additional DNA sequences in this sample encode the identical CDR3. CDR1 is given as KGHSH and CDR2 as LQKENI, both from the germline V gene. The CDR3 runs 14 residues from the cysteine to the phenylalanine. Only the CDR3 DNA is retained, 42 bases long and in frame from the first base. V and J are trimmed by 3 bases and 2 bases, and the gene matches miss 4 bases of the junction. This sample stems from a study of cytomegalovirus exposure and HLA in healthy donors (dated by TCRdb to 2017 to 2019). Regarding the study in general: According to an earlier analysis of several hundred of the donors, about 179 million T cells yielded 100 million or so unique TCR beta sequences and roughly 280 Gb of sequence data. About 280 gigabases of sequencing data and 75 million to 85 million unique TCR sequences made up an early release that covered 500 to 700 HLA-typed donors. The genetic ancestry cluster associated with self-reported Caucasian donors included 80% to 90% of the approximately 400 genotyped donors. The study aimed to test whether signatures of past pathogen exposure could be identified by cataloging public T cell receptors. The study used immunosequencing to profile the T cell repertoires of 670 or so subjects and linked those repertoires to cytomegalovirus serostatus. A separate validation cohort of roughly 120 different subjects was used in addition to the approximately 700-subject first cohort. High-throughput TCR immunosequencing, statistical association of individual TCRs with disease status, and machine learning were combined to predict cytomegalovirus infection status. A later analysis re-examined previously published TCR beta repertoires from several hundred donors and added high-resolution HLA genotyping to investigate patterns of TCR occurrence. The later analysis used no new phenotypic data to find candidate immune exposures, relying instead on TCR beta sequences and their occurrence across donors. An earlier analysis of 587 of the donors used high-throughput TCR beta sequencing to judge whether each TCR beta V gene segment behaved as functional or pseudogenic. Donor age, sex, ethnicity and CMV serostatus were collected together with the repertoire data. A later genetic analysis took genome-wide SNP genotypes for about three fifths of the roughly 700 donors and used that subset as a discovery cohort. All discovery cohort repertoires had been generated using a single sequencing platform. HLA typing included class I and class II loci at four-digit resolution. Typing coverage differed by locus: A, B, C, DRB1 and DQB1 were typed in roughly 620-630 donors, DQA1 in about 510, DPA1 in roughly 590, and DPB1 in roughly 450. Roughly 5 DR-DQ haplotypes were handled as single units for association and clustering, since linkage in the cohort was strong. Among under 450 genotyped donors of the cohort, an average of around 240,000 unique TCR beta nucleotide sequences were sequenced per donor, roughly 18% of them non-productive.

The cohort comprised fewer than 750 healthy bone marrow donors. Cohort members were all nominally healthy when sampled, although unrecorded immune exposures were likely present. The donor tested CMV seronegative, placing the donor among the 350 to 400 seronegative members of the cohort. Each donor provided a peripheral blood sample, and peripheral blood mononuclear cells were used for TCR beta sequencing. The Qiagen DNeasy Blood Extraction Kit was used to extract genomic DNA from the blood cell samples. Libraries were built with the immunoSEQ multiplex PCR assay. A mixture of 60 forward primers for TCR Vbeta segments and 13 reverse primers for TCR Jbeta segments was used in the multiplex PCR. The CDR3 region of rearranged TCR beta genes was amplified from genomic DNA by a multiplex PCR assay. The amplified TCR beta libraries were sequenced on the Illumina HiSeq System as 87-base-pair reads. Under the source paper's analysis protocol: Across the 640 or so repertoires, a later analysis counted 78 million or so unique TCR beta chains, around 11 million of which were shared by at least two donors. To remove PCR and sequencing errors, raw reads were error-corrected and collapsed into unique sequences using a nearest-neighbor algorithm that merged closely related sequences. Alignment of CDR3 sequences to IMGT reference sequences was used to assign V, D and J gene segments. For a sequence to be retained, at least a six-nucleotide match to both a V gene segment and a J gene segment was required. Rearrangements were called productive when the CDR3 lacked stop codons and stayed in frame with V and J; all others were non-productive. CDR3 was defined according to IMGT convention as the region running from the second conserved V-encoded cysteine to the conserved J-encoded phenylalanine. The earlier analysis of 450 to 750 of the donors excluded any sequence lacking an unambiguous match to a single V gene segment. An earlier analysis of 450 to 650 of the donors called V segments functional above 56.7% productive rearrangements and segregating when the between-donor standard deviation exceeded 5%. A statistical classification framework was built to diagnose cytomegalovirus status from the catalog of TCR beta chain sequences. V and J gene assignment, in a later analysis, came from comparing TCR nucleotide sequences with IMGT/GENE-DB human TR gene sequences. Using the TCRdist pipeline, a later analysis assigned CDR3 sequences along with most-parsimonious VDJ recombination scenarios. In a later analysis, each TCR beta chain was defined by its CDR3 amino acid sequence together with its V-gene family, and reads without a unique V-gene family were excluded. In a later analysis, fewer than 600 highly shared, low-generation-probability nucleotide sequences were removed to address suspected cross-contamination and a sequencing artifact. For each public chain, a later analysis derived a clonal expansion index from normalized ranks of inferred template counts within each repertoire. Generation probabilities in a later analysis came from a VDJ recombination model fitted to out-of-frame rearrangements, and those results were checked against IGoR. Hypergeometric tests were used in a later analysis to score TCR-TCR, TCR-HLA and TCR-CMV co-occurrence, with a repertoire-size bias correction applied to the TCR pairs. To estimate false discovery rates, a later analysis permuted the HLA or CMV assignments 20 times. A later analysis grouped co-occurring TCRs with DBSCAN, adding TCRdist sequence similarity when clustering within HLA-allele-positive subsets. For co-occurrence clustering, repertoires with fewer than 30,000 or more than 120,000 public chains were excluded, along with five repertoires with anomalous nucleotide sharing. In its TCRdb copy, this immuneACCESS table keeps in-frame sequences only and misses some clones. Where compared with another copy, unresolved V genes explain less than half of these, and the others have no known cause. V, J and clone size were drawn from that table, and D and trimming were deduced from the DNA. The sample table gives about 67,000 clones. The ten largest make up 15% to 20% of the sample.

General conclusions and limits of the study: According to a later analysis, parvovirus B19, influenza, CMV and Epstein-Barr virus appeared linked to several top co-occurrence clusters. Because counts were too low, seventeen rarely observed V segments, including chromosome 9 orphons, were excluded from the earlier analysis of some 540 of the donors. Across donors, most TCR sequences were observed very rarely, whereas some public TCRs were present in many individuals. A further reported finding was that TCR beta sequences accurately predicted the HLA-A and HLA-B alleles for most subjects in the first cohort. In this cohort, only TCR beta chains were sequenced, and detectable features were limited by the absence of alpha or paired-chain data. A later analysis found that most CMV-associated TCR beta chains appeared HLA-restricted, with HLA associations seemingly driven largely by CMV exposure. CMV serostatus was the only immune exposure information available for the cohort. The study gave a list of about 160 TCR beta chains associated with cytomegalovirus. According to a later analysis, TCR association rates differed among HLA loci, with DRB1 alleles showing the most associated TCRs and HLA-C alleles showing the fewest. An association between a missense DCLRE1C variant and V-gene and J-gene trimming of TCR beta chains was found in a later genetic analysis and replicated in an independent cohort. According to the authors, the approach could potentially be generalized to other disease states and immunological phenotypes. Because the 87-base-pair reads could not distinguish some IMGT-functional V segments, including TRBV6-2 and TRBV6-3, those segments were excluded. In a later genetic analysis, fewer N-insertions in productive TCRs were reported among donors in an Asian-associated ancestry cluster than the roughly 710-donor mean. The presence/absence analyses assumed that sequencing depth was roughly uniform across donors, and that assumption may not be true. Strong co-occurrence of HLA alleles, especially DR and DQ, made assigning TCR associations to individual alleles difficult. Because HLA typing was missing for some donors at each locus, association tests included only the typed subset. A few of the identified cytomegalovirus-associated TCR beta chains were confirmed in vitro to be specific for cytomegalovirus antigens. Linkage disequilibrium might explain the correlated functional status among segregating V segments, but an unknown experimental factor could not be excluded. In a later analysis, HLA-associated TCR beta chains showed more clonal expansion and lower generation probabilities than non-associated chains that were equally common. A later analysis associated about 17,000 TCR beta sequences with specific HLA alleles at a false discovery rate of 0.05. The classifier was reported to diagnose cytomegalovirus status with high specificity and sensitivity in both the original and validation cohorts. In an earlier analysis of about 600 of the donors, most TCR beta V segments appeared in productive rearrangements about 87% or about 30% of the time, broadly matching IMGT annotations. A cluster of highly shared sequence variants was judged likely to represent a technical artifact of the sequencing pipeline.

Input material: PBMCs. The TCR sequence derives from a boy younger than 18 in good health and CMV-seronegative. This receptor chain uses TRBV18 and TRBJ2-7; 7 junctional bases match TRBD1. In nucleotide form, the sequence is TGTGCCAGCTCACCTAGACAGGGAACCTACGAGCAGTACTTC. Translation gives CASSPRQGTYEQYF. Extended through the reference TRBV18 and TRBJ2-7 proteins, this CDR3 yields the full variable domain: NAGVMQNPRHLVRRRGQEARLRCSPMKGHSHVYWYRQLPEEGLKFMVYLQKENIIDESGMPKERFSAEFPKEGPSILRIQQVVRGDSAAYFCASSPRQGTYEQYFGPGTRLTVT.